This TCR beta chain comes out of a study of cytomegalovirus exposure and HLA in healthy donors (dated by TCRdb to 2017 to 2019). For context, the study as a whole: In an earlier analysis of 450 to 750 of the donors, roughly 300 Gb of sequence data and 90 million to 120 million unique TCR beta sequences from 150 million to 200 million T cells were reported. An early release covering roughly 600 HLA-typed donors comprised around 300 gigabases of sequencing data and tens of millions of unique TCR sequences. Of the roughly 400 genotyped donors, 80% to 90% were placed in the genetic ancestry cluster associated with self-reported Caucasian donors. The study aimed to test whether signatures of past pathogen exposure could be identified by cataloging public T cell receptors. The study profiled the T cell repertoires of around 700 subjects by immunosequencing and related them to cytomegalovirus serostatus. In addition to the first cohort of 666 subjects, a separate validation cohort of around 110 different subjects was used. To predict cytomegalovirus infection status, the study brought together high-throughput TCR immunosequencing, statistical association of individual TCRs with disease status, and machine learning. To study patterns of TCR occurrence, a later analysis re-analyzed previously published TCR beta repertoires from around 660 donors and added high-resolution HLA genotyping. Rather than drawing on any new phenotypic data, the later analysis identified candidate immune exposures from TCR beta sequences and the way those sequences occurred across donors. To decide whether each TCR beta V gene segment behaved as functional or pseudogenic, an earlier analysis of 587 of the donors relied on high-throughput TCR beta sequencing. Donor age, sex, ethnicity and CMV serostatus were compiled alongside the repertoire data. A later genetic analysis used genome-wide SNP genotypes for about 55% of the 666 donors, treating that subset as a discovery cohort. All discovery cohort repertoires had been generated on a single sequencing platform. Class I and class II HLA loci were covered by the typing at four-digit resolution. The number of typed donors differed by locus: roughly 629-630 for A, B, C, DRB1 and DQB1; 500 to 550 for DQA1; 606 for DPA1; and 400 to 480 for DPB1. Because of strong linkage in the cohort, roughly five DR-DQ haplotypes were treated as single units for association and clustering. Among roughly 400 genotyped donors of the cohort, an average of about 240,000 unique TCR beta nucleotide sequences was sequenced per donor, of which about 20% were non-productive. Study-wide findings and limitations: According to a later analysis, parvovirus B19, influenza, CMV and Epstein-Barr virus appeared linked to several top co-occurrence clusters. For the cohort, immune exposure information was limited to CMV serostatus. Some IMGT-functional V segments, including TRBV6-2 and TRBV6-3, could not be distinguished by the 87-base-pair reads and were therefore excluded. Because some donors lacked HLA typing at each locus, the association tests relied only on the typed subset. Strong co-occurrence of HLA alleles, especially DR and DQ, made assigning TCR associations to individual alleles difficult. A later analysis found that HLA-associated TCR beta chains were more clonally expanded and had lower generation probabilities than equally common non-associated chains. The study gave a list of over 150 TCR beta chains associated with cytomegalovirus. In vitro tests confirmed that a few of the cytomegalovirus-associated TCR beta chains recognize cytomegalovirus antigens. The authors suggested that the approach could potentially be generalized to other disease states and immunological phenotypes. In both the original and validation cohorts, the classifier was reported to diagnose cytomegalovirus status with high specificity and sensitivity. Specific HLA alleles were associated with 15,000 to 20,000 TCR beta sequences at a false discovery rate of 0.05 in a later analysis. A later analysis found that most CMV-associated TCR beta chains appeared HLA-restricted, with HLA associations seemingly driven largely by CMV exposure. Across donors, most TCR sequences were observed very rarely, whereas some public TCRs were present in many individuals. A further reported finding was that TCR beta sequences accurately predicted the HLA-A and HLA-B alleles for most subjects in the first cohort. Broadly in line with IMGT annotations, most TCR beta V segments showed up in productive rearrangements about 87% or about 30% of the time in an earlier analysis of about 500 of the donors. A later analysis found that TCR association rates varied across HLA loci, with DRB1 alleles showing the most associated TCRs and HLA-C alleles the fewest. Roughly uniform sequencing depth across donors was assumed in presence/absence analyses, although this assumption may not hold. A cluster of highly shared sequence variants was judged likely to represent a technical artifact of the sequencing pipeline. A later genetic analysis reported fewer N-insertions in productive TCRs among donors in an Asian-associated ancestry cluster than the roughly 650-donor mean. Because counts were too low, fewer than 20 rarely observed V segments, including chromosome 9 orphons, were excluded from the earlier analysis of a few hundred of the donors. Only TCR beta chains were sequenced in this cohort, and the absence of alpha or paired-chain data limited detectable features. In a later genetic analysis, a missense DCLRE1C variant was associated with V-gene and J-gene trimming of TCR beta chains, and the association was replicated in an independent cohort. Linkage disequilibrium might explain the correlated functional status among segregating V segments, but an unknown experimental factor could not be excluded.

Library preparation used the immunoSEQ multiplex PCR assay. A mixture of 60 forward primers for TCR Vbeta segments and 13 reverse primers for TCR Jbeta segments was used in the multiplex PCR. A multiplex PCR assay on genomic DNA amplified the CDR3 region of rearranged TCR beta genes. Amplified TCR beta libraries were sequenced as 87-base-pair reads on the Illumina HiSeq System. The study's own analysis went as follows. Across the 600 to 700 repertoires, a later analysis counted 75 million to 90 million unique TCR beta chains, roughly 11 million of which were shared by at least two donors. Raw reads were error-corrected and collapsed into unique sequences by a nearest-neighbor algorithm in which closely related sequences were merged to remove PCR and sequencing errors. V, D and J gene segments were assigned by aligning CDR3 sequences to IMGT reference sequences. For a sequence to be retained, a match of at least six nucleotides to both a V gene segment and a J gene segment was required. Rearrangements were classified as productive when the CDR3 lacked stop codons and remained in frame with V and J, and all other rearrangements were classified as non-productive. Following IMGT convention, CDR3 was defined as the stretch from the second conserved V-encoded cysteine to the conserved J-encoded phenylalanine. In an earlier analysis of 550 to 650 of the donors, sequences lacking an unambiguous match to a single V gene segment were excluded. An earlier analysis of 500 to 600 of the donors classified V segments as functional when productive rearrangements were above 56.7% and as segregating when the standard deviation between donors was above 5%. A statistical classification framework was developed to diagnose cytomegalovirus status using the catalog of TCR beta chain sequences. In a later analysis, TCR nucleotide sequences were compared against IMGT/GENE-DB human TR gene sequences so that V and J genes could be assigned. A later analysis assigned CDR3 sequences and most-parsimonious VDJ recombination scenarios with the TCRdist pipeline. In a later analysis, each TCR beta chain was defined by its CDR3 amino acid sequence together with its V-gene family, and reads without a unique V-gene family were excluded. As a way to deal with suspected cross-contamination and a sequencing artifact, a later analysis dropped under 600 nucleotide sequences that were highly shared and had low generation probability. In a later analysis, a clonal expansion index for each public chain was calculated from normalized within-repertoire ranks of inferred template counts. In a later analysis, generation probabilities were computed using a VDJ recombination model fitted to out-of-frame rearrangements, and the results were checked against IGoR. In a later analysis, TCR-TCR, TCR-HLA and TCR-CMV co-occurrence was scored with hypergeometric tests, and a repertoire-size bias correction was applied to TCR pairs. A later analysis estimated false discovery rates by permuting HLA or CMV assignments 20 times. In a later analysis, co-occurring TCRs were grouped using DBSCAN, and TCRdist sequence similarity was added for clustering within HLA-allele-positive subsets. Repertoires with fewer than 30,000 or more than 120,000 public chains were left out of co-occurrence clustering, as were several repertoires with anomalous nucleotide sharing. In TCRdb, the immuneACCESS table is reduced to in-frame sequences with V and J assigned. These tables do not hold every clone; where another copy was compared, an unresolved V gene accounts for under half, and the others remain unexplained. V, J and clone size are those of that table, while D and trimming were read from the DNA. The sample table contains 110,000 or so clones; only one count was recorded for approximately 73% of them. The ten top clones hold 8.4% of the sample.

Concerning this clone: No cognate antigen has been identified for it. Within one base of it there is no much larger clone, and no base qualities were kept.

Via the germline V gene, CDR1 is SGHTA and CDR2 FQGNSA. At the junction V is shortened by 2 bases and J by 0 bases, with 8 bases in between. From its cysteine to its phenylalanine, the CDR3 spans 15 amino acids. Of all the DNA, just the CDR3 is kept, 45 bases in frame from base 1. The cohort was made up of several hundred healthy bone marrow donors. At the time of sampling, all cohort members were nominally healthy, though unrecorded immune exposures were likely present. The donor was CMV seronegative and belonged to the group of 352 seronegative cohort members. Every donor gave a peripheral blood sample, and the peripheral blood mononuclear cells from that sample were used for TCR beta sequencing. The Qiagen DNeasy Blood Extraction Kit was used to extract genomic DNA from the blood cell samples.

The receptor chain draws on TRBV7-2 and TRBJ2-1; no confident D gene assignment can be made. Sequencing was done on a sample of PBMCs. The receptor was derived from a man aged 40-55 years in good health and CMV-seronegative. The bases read TGTGCCAGCAGCTTAAAGAAGAGCTCCTACAATGAGCAGTTCTTC. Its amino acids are CASSLKKSSYNEQFF.